Following are 15 T cell receptor beta chains from one sample sequenced in a study of beta chain features in type 1 diabetes. Findings and caveats of the study: TCRB CDR3s were moderately but significantly shorter in Type 1 diabetes patients in all four CD4+ subsets.

The authors reverse transcribed all of the isolated RNA, so sequencing captured expressed TCRB transcripts. Sequenced by immunoSEQ multiplex PCR; TCRdb stores in-frame clones only, minus some. The sample lists hundreds of thousands of clones; more than 12% were seen once. Antigen specificity for these receptors is unknown. The sequencing input was naive CD4+ T cells from blood. These receptors were obtained from a man aged 18 to 30 with type 1 diabetes.

The chain links TRBV5-1 to TRBJ2-3; 12 bases fit TRBD2. Germline V CDR1 and CDR2: SGHRS, YFSETQ. The CDR3 has 17 amino acids. Trimming cost V 4 bases and J 4 bases; bases outside gene matches: 10. For the CDR3, the DNA is TGCGCCAGCAGCCCGAACCAACTAGCGGGAGGTTCAGATACGCAGTATTTT. It translates to CASSPNQLAGGSDTQYF. The full variable domain, in which reference TRBV5-1 and TRBJ2-3 provide the parts outside the CDR3, is KAGVTQTPRYLIKTRGQQVTLSCSPISGHRSVSWYQQTPGQGLQFLFEYFSETQRNKGNFPGRFSGRQFSNSRSEMNVSTLELGDSALYLCASSPNQLAGGSDTQYFGPGTRLTVL.

In its sample, this clone was seen a few times. This chain connects TRBV29-1 to TRBJ2-7, with TRBD2 as a possible D gene (6 bases). Trimming took 5 bases from V and 6 from J, leaving 20 bases between them. This CDR3 has 14 amino acids. Germline assignment: CDR1 SQVTM and CDR2 ANQGSEA. CDR3 bases: TGCAGCGTTTATCCCGGGACTGGTAACCGCGAGCAGTACTTC. Translation gives CSVYPGTGNREQYF.

This sequence joins TRBV9 and TRBJ1-2; D not certain. The CDR3 is made up of 15 amino acids. Germline values: CDR1 SGDLS, CDR2 YYNGEE. V dropped 3 bases and J dropped 5 bases, with 17 bases sitting between them. CDR3 coding DNA: TGTGCCAGCAGCGCCACCTCCGACCGGTCTTATGGCTACACCTTC. It specifies CASSATSDRSYGYTF.

This clone has just a few counts. The chain carries TRBV11-3 and TRBJ2-1; 9 bases are shared with TRBD2. Germline V gene data show CDR1 as SGHNT and CDR2 as YENEEA. J was trimmed by 6 bases and V by 1 base; bases with no gene match: 4. The CDR3 is 15 amino acids. CDR3 amino acids: CASSLGGGAVNEQFF. Here the CDR3 DNA reads TGTGCCAGCAGCTTAGGCGGGGGGGCCGTCAATGAGCAGTTCTTC. Full variable domain (rest looked up from reference TRBV11-3 and TRBJ2-1): EAGVVQSPRYKIIEKKQPVAFWCNPISGHNTLYWYLQNLGQGPELLIRYENEEAVDDSQLPKDRFSAERLKGVDSTLKIQPAELGDSAVYLCASSLGGGAVNEQFFGPGTRLTVL.

The chain combines TRBV11-2 with TRBJ2-7; the D is unclear. The V end lost 1 base, the J end lost 1 base, and 8 bases lay between the germline ends. The CDR3 has 14 residues. In germline, CDR1 is SGHAT, CDR2 FQNNGV. The CDR3 is CASSLVSVSYEQYF. The DNA of the CDR3 is TGTGCCAGCAGCTTAGTGTCGGTTTCCTACGAGCAGTACTTC.

V is TRBV6-6 and J is TRBJ1-5; D is perhaps TRBD1 (5 bases). Germline V gene sequence: CDR1 MNHNY, CDR2 SVGAGI (reference sequence). This CDR3 is 13 amino acids long. The V and J ends lost 8 bases and 6 bases respectively, with 14 bases between them. The CDR3 coding sequence is TGTGCCAGCCTAGGGGTTGAGGGTCAGCCCCAGCATTTT. Its translation is CASLGVEGQPQHF.

The J gene is TRBJ2-7, the V gene TRBV28, with D maybe TRBD1 (6 bases). CDR1 and CDR2 from the germline V gene are MDHEN and SYDVKM. V gave up 2 bases and J gave up 0 bases, with 11 bases separating them. The CDR3 consists of 15 residues. CDR3 bases: TGTGCCAGCAGTTTAGGGGGCCACAGCTCCTACGAGCAGTACTTC. Its translation: CASSLGGHSSYEQYF. The whole variable domain, remainder taken from reference TRBV28 and TRBJ2-7, is DVKVTQSSRYLVKRTGEKVFLECVQDMDHENMFWYRQDPGLGLRLIYFSYDVKMKEKGDIPEGYSVSREKKERFSLILESASTNQTSMYLCASSLGGHSSYEQYFGPGTRLTVT.

In its sample, this clone was seen a few times. This CDR3 reads CASSGPLAGDEQFF. The CDR3 bases are TGTGCCAGCAGTGGGCCCCTAGCGGGGGATGAGCAGTTCTTC. This sequence joins TRBV25-1 and TRBJ2-1; 10 positions match TRBD2. CDR1 and CDR2 (germline): MGHDK, SYGVNS. This CDR3 is 14 amino acids long. V lost 4 bases and J lost 8; bases outside the gene matches: 5. Full variable domain (outside the CDR3, taken from reference TRBV25-1 and TRBJ2-1): EADIYQTPRYLVIGTGKKITLECSQTMGHDKMYWYQQDPGMELHLIHYSYGVNSTEKGDLSSESTVSRIRTEHFPLTLESARPSHTSQYLCASSGPLAGDEQFFGPGTRLTVL.

A few counts support this clone. Other nucleotide sequences in the sample specify the same CDR3. This chain joins TRBV2 and TRBJ2-7, with 7 bases aligning to TRBD1. The CDR3 extends over 14 amino acids. Germline lookup yields CDR1 SNHLY and CDR2 FYNNEI. V lost 6 bases, J lost 2 bases, and 7 bases stayed unmatched. The CDR3 loop is CASSEQGQTYEQYF. The CDR3, as DNA: TGTGCCAGCAGCGAACAGGGGCAAACCTACGAGCAGTACTTC. Based on the CDR3 plus reference TRBV2 and TRBJ2-7, the full variable domain is EPEVTQTPSHQVTQMGQEVILRCVPISNHLYFYWYRQILGQKVEFLVSFYNNEISEKSEIFDDQFSVERPDGSNFTLKIRSTKLEDSAMYFCASSEQGQTYEQYFGPGTRLTVT.

This clone occurred a few times. This same CDR3 is encoded by further DNA sequences in the sample. The rearrangement joins TRBV18 to TRBJ2-3; D is ambiguous. Germline values: CDR1 KGHSH, CDR2 LQKENI. V lost 3 bases, J lost 3 bases, and 1 base lay in between. This CDR3 has 11 residues. The CDR3 loop reads CASSPTDTQYF. In DNA, the CDR3 is TGTGCCAGCTCACCGACAGATACGCAGTATTTT.

This chain joins TRBV5-6 and TRBJ1-1, with D possibly TRBD1 on 6 matching bases. Trimming took off 0 bases at V and 0 bases at J, with 9 bases between the two ends. Germline CDR1 is SGHDT and CDR2 is YYEEEE. This CDR3 is built from 15 residues. The CDR3 region has the DNA TGTGCCAGCAGCTTGGCCTACAGGGTGAACACTGAAGCTTTCTTT. Amino acid sequence: CASSLAYRVNTEAFF.

This clone showed up just a few times. The genes are TRBV11-2 and TRBJ2-5; maybe TRBD2 (6 bases). This CDR3 is built from 14 residues. The V and J ends lost 6 bases and 2 bases respectively, with 13 bases between them. Per germline, CDR1 SGHAT and CDR2 FQNNGV. In DNA form, the CDR3 reads TGTGCCAGCAGGAACCTTGCGGGGCAAGAGACCCAGTACTTC. This gives the protein CASRNLAGQETQYF.

The sample holds one count of this clone. The chain links TRBV25-1 to TRBJ2-6; 7 nucleotides agree with TRBD1. The CDR3 is 17 amino acids. Germline CDR1 MGHDK, CDR2 SYGVNS. Trimming removed 8 bases from V and 0 bases from J; junction bases left unmatched: 10. The DNA of the CDR3 is TGTGCCAGCGAAACAGGGGCCGTTAGCTCTGGGGCCAACGTCCTGACTTTC. This encodes CASETGAVSSGANVLTF.

The table lists this clone with a few counts. The chain joins TRBV29-1 to TRBJ1-3; D is unresolved. This CDR3 is 13 amino acids long. Deletions cut 6 bases from V and 5 bases from J, with 14 bases between. CDR1 and CDR2 from the germline V gene are SQVTM and ANQGSEA. The CDR3: CSVILKGRNTIYF. For the CDR3, the DNA is TGCAGCGTGATACTTAAAGGGAGAAACACCATATATTTT. The whole variable domain, filled in from reference TRBV29-1 and TRBJ1-3, reads SAVISQKPSRDICQRGTSLTIQCQVDSQVTMMFWYRQQPGQSLTLIATANQGSEATYESGFVIDKFPISRPNLTFSTLTVSNMSPEDSSIYLCSVILKGRNTIYFGEGSWLTVV.

The chain links TRBV11-3 to TRBJ2-1; 14 bases map to TRBD2. V lost 3 bases, J lost 10 bases, and 8 bases stayed unmatched. Germline V lookup: CDR1 SGHNT, CDR2 YENEEA. The CDR3 length is 16 residues. The CDR3 here is CASSLGLAGDAGEQFF. DNA of the CDR3: TGTGCCAGCAGCTTGGGACTAGCGGGGGACGCGGGAGAGCAGTTCTTC.